This T cell receptor (beta chain) stems from a study of control samples from healthy donors and cancer patients. The table came from immunoSEQ multiplex PCR; TCRdb's copy has only in-frame clones and leaves some out. The sample holds about 150,000 clones, over 90% seen once. The source material was blood. This TCR was recovered from a man aged 50 to 60 in good health.

CDR3 amino acids: CASTSTGVRRTEAFF. The CDR3 DNA reads TGTGCCAGCACCTCGACAGGGGTCAGGCGCACTGAAGCTTTCTTT. V usage is TRBV3-1 (or the pseudogene TRBV3-2) and J usage is TRBJ1-1, with 8 bases that match TRBD1. Germline trimming cut 7 bases from V and 4 bases from J; bases unmatched to any gene: 11. The CDR3 spans 15 residues. CDR1 is LGHDT, CDR2 YNNKEL, per germline (reference sequence).